What follows describes a single T cell receptor (beta chain). This record comes from a study of technical replicates of blood from a handful of donors. Repertoires were generated with immunoSEQ multiplex PCR, while TCRdb's copy carries only in-frame clones and drops some. The top ten clones hold about 0.39% of a sample with about 80,000 clones, 94% of them seen once. This clonotype was sampled from a human donor in good health. Sequencing used T cells isolated from PBMCs.

The CDR3 region has the DNA TGTGCCAGCAGCTTAGCAGGGGGTGGCCAGCCCCAGCATTTT. Its protein product is CASSLAGGGQPQHF. The gene calls are TRBV7-6 and TRBJ1-5, with a weak D call TRBD1 (6 bases). The CDR3 covers 14 residues. Between the trimmed V and J ends, which lost 0 bases and 7 bases, there was a span of 10 bases. Germline V gene lookup returns CDR1 SGHVS and CDR2 FNYEAQ.